The clone carrying this TCR beta chain was seen a single time. The data stem from a study of blood T cell repertoires in COVID-19. CDR3 length: 13 residues. The V segment lost 4 bases and the J segment 5 bases; nucleotides outside the gene matches: 3. The germline V gene encodes CDR1 MNHEY and CDR2 SVGEGT. Only in-frame clones appear in the TCRdb table, and some are missing; sequencing was by immunoSEQ multiplex PCR. The data show roughly 120,000 clones, with roughly 85% seen just once and around 3.3% held by the top ten. The Seattle patients joined while their infection was active and were tracked longitudinally afterward.

The genes are TRBV6-2 or TRBV6-3 and TRBJ2-7; 9 nucleotides agree with TRBD1. The receptor was isolated from a woman aged 80 or over with COVID-19, enrolled during active disease. The sequenced sample consisted of peripheral blood. The CDR3 nucleotides read TGTGCCAGCAGTTGGGGACAGGGCAACGAGCAGTACTTC. This encodes CASSWGQGNEQYF.